This is a list of T cell receptor beta chains from one sample in a study of OX40 agonist ivuxolimab in advanced cancers. Profiling relied on immunoSEQ multiplex PCR, and the TCRdb table lists in-frame clones only, not all of them. In the table there are over 100,000 clones, 85% to 95% of which are singletons. Source: CD4+ or CD8+ T cells sorted from blood, taken in a trial of the OX40 agonist ivuxolimab. The origin of the receptors is an adult with an advanced solid tumor such as melanoma, head and neck, liver or kidney cancer. CDR3s include the opening cysteine and the closing phenylalanine or tryptophan. Fields, in order: V gene, clone size, D gene, J gene, CDR3 DNA, CDR3 protein. The D gene is left open where the match is weak. The listing skips clone size in some rows; elsewhere it reads once, few, many or a size class.

>TRBV5-1|-|TRBD2|TRBJ2-1
TGCGCCAGCAGCCCGCTAGGAGTAGCGGGGGCTGATGAGCAGTTCTTC
CASSPLGVAGADEQFF
>TRBV23-1|many|-|TRBJ1-5
TGCGCCAGCAGTCAATCCCCCGCATGCCCTGACAGGCCGCGACAGCCCCAGCATTTT
CASSQSPACPDRPRQPQHF
>TRBV28|-|-|TRBJ2-7
TGTGCCAGTACCGCCCAGTCAACTTACGAGCAGTACTTC
CASTAQSTYEQYF
>TRBV18|-|-|TRBJ2-1
TGTGCCAGCTCACCTGGGACTGACAATGAGCAGTTCTTC
CASSPGTDNEQFF
>TRBV6-1|-|TRBD1|TRBJ1-1
TGTGCCAGCAGTGGGGCCGGACAGGGGTTGAACACTGAAGCTTTCTTT
CASSGAGQGLNTEAFF
>TRBV4-3|-|TRBD2|TRBJ2-2
TGCGCCAGCAGCCGACTAGCGGGCAACACCGGGGAGCTGTTTTTT
CASSRLAGNTGELFF
>TRBV9|-|TRBD1|TRBJ1-4
TGTGCCAGCAGCGTAGCAGGGGGCAATGAAAAACTGTTTTTT
CASSVAGGNEKLFF
>TRBV5-6|-|-|TRBJ1-2
TGTGCCAGCAGGACCGGGGGGGTTATTTATGGCTACACCTTC
CASRTGGVIYGYTF
>TRBV5-1|-|TRBD2|TRBJ2-5
TGCGCCAGCAGCCCGGAGGGACTAGCGGAAGAGACCCAGTACTTC
CASSPEGLAEETQYF
>TRBV2|-|TRBD2|TRBJ2-1
TGTGCCAGCAGTGAACTAGCGGGAGGCGCCCTCCTGAATGAGCAGTTCTTC
CASSELAGGALLNEQFF
>TRBV7-7|-|-|TRBJ1-1
TGTGCCAGCAGCGCCCGCCGGGACACTGAAGCTTTCTTT
CASSARRDTEAFF
>TRBV7-9|-|-|TRBJ1-1
TGTGCCAGCAGCTCCGACCGAGCCAAGACGGCTCCCGCTTTCTTT
CASSSDRAKTAPAFF
>TRBV27|-|-|TRBJ1-1
TGTGCCAGCAGTTGGGAAATGAACACTGAAGCTTTCTTT
CASSWEMNTEAFF
>TRBV27|-|TRBD1|TRBJ2-2
TGTGCCAGCAGACCCGACAGGGGTTACACCGGGGAGCTGTTTTTT
CASRPDRGYTGELFF
>TRBV5-5|-|-|TRBJ2-7
TGTGCCAGCAGCTTGGGCAGGAACGGCTACGAGCAGTACTTC
CASSLGRNGYEQYF
>TRBV6-1|-|-|TRBJ1-6
TGTGCCTTAAGGGGGGAGGGCCTTTATAATTCACCCCTCCACTTT
CALRGEGLYNSPLHF
>TRBV7-7|-|-|TRBJ2-1
TGTGCCAGCAGCTCCCGAGGGGGGCAGGGGAGCTCCTACAATGAGCAGTTCTTC
CASSSRGGQGSSYNEQFF
>TRBV4-3|-|-|TRBJ1-1
TGCGCCAGCAGCCAAGAGGTCAGGAACACTGAAGCTTTCTTT
CASSQEVRNTEAFF
>TRBV5-1|-|-|TRBJ1-1
TGCGCCAGCAGCTTGAGGACACGGAACACTGAAGCTTTCTTT
CASSLRTRNTEAFF
>TRBV6-6|-|-|TRBJ2-7
TGTGCCAGCAGTTACACCCCAGCTACCTACGAGCAGTACTTC
CASSYTPATYEQYF
>TRBV7-2|-|TRBD2|TRBJ2-2
TGTGCCAGCAGCTCCCGGACTAGCGGGGGGGGAGCCGGGGAGCTGTTTTTT
CASSSRTSGGGAGELFF
>TRBV23-1|-|-|TRBJ2-7
TGCGCCATCGCAACAGGGAGCTCCTACGAGCAGTACTTC
CAIATGSSYEQYF
>TRBV2|-|TRBD2|TRBJ2-2
TGTGCCAGCACCGGGACTAGCGGGCTGAACACCGGGGAGCTGTTTTTT
CASTGTSGLNTGELFF
>TRBV7-9|-|-|TRBJ1-5
TGTGCCAGCAGCTTGGGGCAGGGAGGCCAGCCCCAGCATTTT
CASSLGQGGQPQHF
>TRBV5-1|-|TRBD1|TRBJ1-4
TGCGCCAGCAGCTCTCGGCAGGGGGCAGGAGAAAAACTGTTTTTT
CASSSRQGAGEKLFF
>TRBV4-3|-|-|TRBJ1-2
TGCGCCAGCAGCCAAGTGCCCCGTCGAGCGTACACCTTC
CASSQVPRRAYTF
>TRBV6-5|-|-|TRBJ1-2
TGTGCCAGCAGTTACTCTAACAGGCCAAACTATGGCTACACCTTC
CASSYSNRPNYGYTF
>TRBV18|-|-|TRBJ2-5
TGTGCCAGCTCACCCCCCGAGAGAGAGACCCAGTACTTC
CASSPPERETQYF
>TRBV11-2|-|-|TRBJ2-6
TGTGCCAGCAGCCTTAGAAAAGGGACTGGGGCCAACGTCCTGACTTTC
CASSLRKGTGANVLTF
>TRBV6-6|-|TRBD1|TRBJ2-7
TGTGCCAGCATTACACGGACAGGGGTCGGTGGCGAGCAGTACTTC
CASITRTGVGGEQYF
>TRBV7-9|-|TRBD1|TRBJ2-1
TGTGCCAGCAGCTCCCCCGGGGACAGGGGGCAGTTCTTC
CASSSPGDRGQFF
>TRBV5-1|-|-|TRBJ2-3
TGCGCCAGCAGCTTGAGCGAGGGGTATGTCACAGATACGCAGTATTTT
CASSLSEGYVTDTQYF
>TRBV4-3|-|TRBD2|TRBJ2-2
TGCGCCAGCAGCCAGGACGGACTAGCGGCGAACACCGGGGAGCTGTTTTTT
CASSQDGLAANTGELFF
>TRBV4-2|-|TRBD1|TRBJ1-5
TGTGCCAGCAGCCATCGAGGACAGGGGGGGAATCAGCCCCAGCATTTT
CASSHRGQGGNQPQHF
>TRBV5-6|-|-|TRBJ1-2
TGTGCCAGCAGCCCTGGGGTGAGTGGCTACACCTTC
CASSPGVSGYTF
>TRBV6-1|-|TRBD1|TRBJ1-2
TGTGCCAGCAGTCTGACAGGGGGCAGCTATGGCTACACCTTC
CASSLTGGSYGYTF
>TRBV5-4|-|-|TRBJ2-7
TGTGCCAGCAGCGAAGGACAGCCCCCCTCCTACGAGCAGTACTTC
CASSEGQPPSYEQYF